Shown below are 27 T cell receptor beta chains from a single sample sequenced in a study of monozygotic twins with cystic fibrosis. Profiled with immunoSEQ multiplex PCR; TCRdb holds only in-frame clones, not every one. The data show roughly 26,000 clones, around nine tenths seen once. Material: blood. The receptors derive from a girl aged 2-10 years with cystic fibrosis.

The chain couples TRBV13 to TRBJ2-1; 11 positions agree with TRBD2. V gave up 3 bases and J gave up 2 bases; unmatched junction bases: 3. CDR1 and CDR2 (germline): PRHDT, FYEKMQ (reference sequence). CDR3 size: 16 residues. CDR3 sequence (DNA): TGTGCCAGCAGCTTTAGTAGCGGGGGGGCCTACAATGAGCAGTTCTTC. Translating gives CASSFSSGGAYNEQFF.

The J gene is TRBJ2-1, the V gene TRBV4-1, with 11 bases identical to TRBD2. The germline gives CDR1 MGHRA, CDR2 YSYEKL. V gave up 1 base and J gave up 6 bases; unmatched junction bases: 5. This CDR3 is built from 16 residues. Written as DNA, the CDR3 is TGCGCCAGCAGCCAAGGTACTAGCGGGGGTTTCAATGAGCAGTTCTTC. Its translation is CASSQGTSGGFNEQFF.

The V call is TRBV5-1, the J call TRBJ2-5; TRBD2 matches at 11 bases. Germline-derived CDR1 and CDR2 are SGHRS and YFSETQ. CDR3 length: 16 residues. V dropped 0 bases and J dropped 5; count of bases not matched to a gene: 6. CDR3 protein: CASSLGTSGGGETQYF. CDR3 sequence (DNA): TGCGCCAGCAGCTTGGGAACTAGCGGGGGAGGGGAGACCCAGTACTTC. Combining the CDR3 with reference TRBV5-1 and TRBJ2-5 gives the whole variable domain KAGVTQTPRYLIKTRGQQVTLSCSPISGHRSVSWYQQTPGQGLQFLFEYFSETQRNKGNFPGRFSGRQFSNSRSEMNVSTLELGDSALYLCASSLGTSGGGETQYFGPGTRLLVL.

The V call is TRBV10-2, the J call TRBJ2-7; 14 bases fit TRBD2. The germline CDR1 and CDR2 sequences are WSHSY and SAAADI. This CDR3 has 18 amino acids. After removal of 7 bases from V and 5 bases from J, the junction contained 16 bases not matched to a gene. CDR3 DNA: TGCGCCAGCATTCCGCTGACTAGCGGGGGGGCATCGGTAGACGAGCAGTACTTC. Translated, it gives CASIPLTSGGASVDEQYF.

The chain combines TRBV27 with TRBJ2-1; 10 bases match TRBD1. The germline V gene has CDR1 MNHEY and CDR2 SMNVEV (reference sequence). V gave up 3 bases and J gave up 5 bases; unmatched junction bases: 4. The CDR3 contains 15 residues. The CDR3 sequence: CASSFGTGANNEQFF. The CDR3 bases are TGTGCCAGCAGTTTCGGGACAGGGGCGAACAATGAGCAGTTCTTC.

V is TRBV5-6 and J is TRBJ2-1; 12 nucleotides line up with TRBD2. Unmatched junction bases numbered 5, after V lost 0 bases and J lost 4 bases. The CDR3 is 17 residues long. CDR1 SGHDT and CDR2 YYEEEE come from the germline V gene. In DNA form, the CDR3 reads TGTGCCAGCAGCTTGGCCTGGCTAGCGGGGGGGTACAATGAGCAGTTCTTC. Translated: CASSLAWLAGGYNEQFF.

CDR3 sequence reads: CASSLLGAGAIYGYTF. Written as DNA, the CDR3 is TGTGCCAGCAGCTTATTAGGCGCAGGGGCCATCTATGGCTACACCTTC. The chain is built from TRBV7-9 and TRBJ1-2; a possible D gene is TRBD1 (6 bases). V shed 2 bases and J shed 4 bases, with 17 bases lying between them. The CDR3 has 16 amino acids. Germline CDR1 and CDR2: SEHNR and FQNEAQ (reference sequence).

The rearrangement joins TRBV10-2 to TRBJ2-5; 7 nucleotides match TRBD1. After removal of 2 bases from V and 7 bases from J, the junction contained 7 bases not matched to a gene. The CDR3 contains 14 residues. Germline V gene sequence: CDR1 WSHSY, CDR2 SAAADI. The CDR3 sequence is CASSEEAGGGTQYF. CDR3 nucleotide sequence: TGCGCCAGCAGTGAGGAAGCAGGGGGTGGGACCCAGTACTTC.

The CDR3 DNA reads TGTGCCAGCAGCCAAGTCCAGGGGCCAAATTCACCCCTCCACTTT. This encodes CASSQVQGPNSPLHF. The chain is built from TRBV14 and TRBJ1-6, with TRBD1 as a possible D gene (6 bases). Germline values: CDR1 SGHDN, CDR2 FVKESK. Trimming removed 1 base from V and 7 bases from J, with 11 bases in between. This CDR3 has 15 residues.

This chain joins TRBV21-1 and TRBJ2-5; TRBD1 is the table's D call and was not checked against the DNA. TRBV21-1 represents a pseudogene. The CDR3 runs to 17 residues. CDR3: CASSKPARQGAWETQYF. CDR3 DNA: TGTGCCAGCAGCAAACCGGCGCGACAGGGGGCATGGGAGACCCAGTACTTC.

The V and J genes are TRBV5-1 and TRBJ1-1; D remains ambiguous. CDR1 is SGHRS, CDR2 YFSETQ, per germline. CDR3 length: 20 residues. V dropped 4 bases and J dropped 1 base, with 29 bases sitting between them. The CDR3 protein is CASSLFFGSFLQTRNTEAFF. In DNA form, the CDR3 reads TGCGCCAGCAGCCTTTTTTTTGGGAGCTTTTTGCAGACAAGGAACACTGAAGCTTTCTTT.

This chain links TRBV5-1 with TRBJ2-3; 13 bases agree with TRBD2. CDR3 length equals 17 residues. Trimming at V came to 4 bases and at J to 1 base, leaving 6 bases not matched to a gene. Germline CDR1 SGHRS, CDR2 YFSETQ. CDR3 in DNA: TGCGCCAGCAGCCAACTAGCGGGGGGGCCGGGCACAGATACGCAGTATTTT. This codes for CASSQLAGGPGTDTQYF.

This sequence joins TRBV4-3 and TRBJ1-1; D is possibly TRBD1 (5 bases). V was shortened by 1 base and J by 1 base, with 10 bases between the two germline ends. The length of the CDR3 is 15 residues. Germline-derived CDR1 and CDR2 are LGHNA and YSLEER. The CDR3 bases are TGCGCCAGCAGCCAAGGGGGGTCGTCGAACACTGAAGCTTTCTTT. Encoded protein: CASSQGGSSNTEAFF.

The J gene is TRBJ2-1, the V gene TRBV5-4, with D perhaps matching TRBD2 (5 bases). The CDR3 runs to 15 residues. Germline loops: CDR1 SGHNT, CDR2 YYREEE (reference sequence). The ends were cut back, 3 bases at V and 2 bases at J, with 12 bases in the middle. The CDR3 region is CASSSLAGTYNEQFF. The CDR3 region has the DNA TGTGCCAGCAGCTCCCTAGCTGGGACCTACAATGAGCAGTTCTTC. Full variable domain (rest looked up from reference TRBV5-4 and TRBJ2-1): ETGVTQSPTHLIKTRGQQVTLRCSSQSGHNTVSWYQQALGQGPQFIFQYYREEENGRGNFPPRFSGLQFPNYSSELNVNALELDDSALYLCASSSLAGTYNEQFFGPGTRLTVL.

CDR3 residues: CASSLTLAGIYNEQFF. The CDR3 DNA reads TGTGCCAGCAGCCTGACCCTAGCGGGGATCTACAATGAGCAGTTCTTC. This chain joins TRBV7-2 and TRBJ2-1, with 9 bases lining up with TRBD2. CDR1 and CDR2 from the germline V gene are SGHTA and FQGNSA. V was clipped by 5 bases and J by 3 bases; unmatched bases: 8. This CDR3 is 16 amino acids long.

This chain uses TRBV15 with TRBJ1-1; 9 bases line up with TRBD1. This CDR3 spans 17 amino acids. The junction had 11 bases not matched to a gene; V was cut back by 6 bases and J by 0 bases. Looked up from germline, CDR1 is LNHNV and CDR2 is YYDKDF (reference sequence). Here the CDR3 reads CATSKSPGQGMNTEAFF. CDR3 in DNA: TGTGCCACCAGTAAAAGTCCGGGACAGGGCATGAACACTGAAGCTTTCTTT.

This clone was seen just once. The genes are TRBV4-2 and TRBJ2-7; TRBD2 aligns across 10 bases. Germline V lookup: CDR1 LGHNA, CDR2 YNFKEQ. The CDR3 has 15 residues. The J segment lost 4 bases and the V segment lost 0 bases, leaving 3 bases of the junction unmatched. The CDR3 nucleotides read TGTGCCAGCAGCCAAGATCCTAGCGGGGGTTACGAGCAGTACTTC. Its protein product is CASSQDPSGGYEQYF.

DNA of the CDR3: TGTGCCAGCAGCCCGAGGGACTCTGGAAACACCATATATTTT. This encodes CASSPRDSGNTIYF. V is TRBV5-4 and J is TRBJ1-3; no clear D. The V gene's germline CDR1 is SGHNT and CDR2 YYREEE (reference sequence). The germline V and J ends were trimmed by 4 bases and 0 bases, with 8 bases remaining between them. There are 14 residues in the CDR3.

The V call is TRBV6-5, the J call TRBJ2-7, with 9 bases identical to TRBD1. CDR1 and CDR2 (germline): MNHEY, SVGAGI. This CDR3 region has 15 residues. After removal of 6 bases from V and 2 bases from J, the junction contained 8 bases not matched to a gene. In DNA form, the CDR3 reads TGTGCCAGCAGAGCCGGGACAGGGTTTCCCTACGAGCAGTACTTC. This codes for CASRAGTGFPYEQYF.

This rearrangement joins TRBV4-1 to TRBJ1-2, with a tentative D call TRBD1 (5 bases). The germline CDR1 and CDR2 sequences are MGHRA and YSYEKL. The CDR3 length is 15 residues. V lost 0 bases to trimming and J lost 2 bases, with 10 bases between them. The CDR3 DNA reads TGCGCCAGCAGCCAAGATTACAGGAGCAACTATGGCTACACCTTC. Amino acid sequence: CASSQDYRSNYGYTF.

This sequence joins TRBV7-8 and TRBJ2-6, with D unclear. The CDR3 is 16 amino acids. CDR1 and CDR2 from the germline V gene are SGHVS and FQNEAQ. The V end was cut by 5 bases, the J end by 0 bases, with 11 bases between. DNA for the CDR3: TGTGCCAGCAGCCTCCCGCAGATCTCTGGGGCCAACGTCCTGACTTTC. Translated: CASSLPQISGANVLTF.

The V and J genes are TRBV7-2 and TRBJ1-2; 7 bases fit TRBD1. The CDR3 totals 15 residues. Trimming took 4 bases from V and 0 from J; bases not matched to a gene: 5. Germline V gene lookup returns CDR1 SGHTA and CDR2 FQGNSA. The CDR3 bases are TGTGCCAGCAGCTCCGGTGGGACAGCTAACTATGGCTACACCTTC. Its translation is CASSSGGTANYGYTF.

This chain connects TRBV5-8 to TRBJ1-2; tentative D call: TRBD1 (6 bases). The CDR3 loop spans 13 amino acids. Per the germline V gene, CDR1 is SGHTS and CDR2 is YDEGEE. V lost 0 bases and J 4 bases, leaving 7 bases between the germline ends. This CDR3 is CASSLGDTYGYTF. CDR3 bases: TGTGCCAGCAGCTTGGGGGACACCTATGGCTACACCTTC.

This clone appeared once. In DNA, the CDR3 is TGCGCCAGCAGCCAAGTGGGACAGGGGGCGAACGAGCAGTACTTC. It specifies CASSQVGQGANEQYF. The V call is TRBV4-1, the J call TRBJ2-7, with 12 bases that match TRBD1. The ends lost 1 base at V and 5 bases at J; junction bases unmatched: 3. Germline CDR1 reads MGHRA; CDR2 reads YSYEKL. The CDR3 runs 15 residues.

This rearrangement joins TRBV19 to TRBJ2-3; 10 nucleotides match TRBD2. Germline-derived CDR1 and CDR2 are LNHDA and SQIVND (reference sequence). The CDR3 runs to 16 residues. V shed 3 bases and J 1 base; nucleotides not matched to a gene: 4. The DNA for the CDR3 is TGTGCCAGTAGTATTCGGGGGACTAGCGGCACAGATACGCAGTATTTT. This encodes CASSIRGTSGTDTQYF.

The chain employs TRBV6-5 and TRBJ1-5, with D perhaps TRBD1 (6 bases). The germline CDR1 and CDR2 sequences are MNHEY and SVGAGI. Trimming removed 5 bases at V and 6 bases at J, with 14 bases between. The CDR3 totals 14 residues. The CDR3 DNA reads TGTGCCAGCAGTCCCAACAGGGACACTCAGCCCCAGCATTTT. Encoded protein: CASSPNRDTQPQHF.

The gene calls are TRBV4-2 and TRBJ2-2; 8 nucleotides line up with TRBD2. Germline lookup yields CDR1 LGHNA and CDR2 YNFKEQ. The CDR3 contains 18 residues. V was clipped by 3 bases and J by 7 bases; unmatched bases: 16. The CDR3 here is CASSHDPFSERGNGELFF. CDR3 DNA sequence: TGTGCCAGCAGCCACGATCCTTTCTCTGAGCGGGGGAACGGGGAGCTGTTTTTT.